Following are 6 T cell receptor beta chains from one sample sequenced in a study of cytomegalovirus exposure and HLA in healthy donors. Primers included in the PCR were 60 Vbeta and 13 Jbeta primers. Assay used: immunoSEQ multiplex PCR; TCRdb lists only in-frame clones, some missing. The data hold about 94,000 clones, with 81% observed a single time. Sequences were obtained from PBMCs. These receptors were obtained from a human donor in good health.

The V call is TRBV28, the J call TRBJ2-1; 9 bases agree with TRBD2. CDR3 length: 14 residues. The V and J ends lost 4 bases and 7 bases, in that order; junction bases with no gene match: 5. Per germline, CDR1 MDHEN and CDR2 SYDVKM. DNA for the CDR3: TGTGCCAGCAGTTCCCCTAGCGGGACAAATGAGCAGTTCTTC. Translating gives CASSSPSGTNEQFF.

The chain has TRBV6-5 and TRBJ2-7, with D perhaps matching TRBD1 (7 bases). Per germline, CDR1 MNHEY and CDR2 SVGAGI. V lost 1 base and J lost 3, with 16 bases in between. The CDR3 has 16 residues. The CDR3 is CASSYLAGQPYYEQYF. CDR3 bases: TGTGCCAGCAGTTACTTGGCGGGACAGCCATACTACGAGCAGTACTTC.

This clone appeared a few times. The chain uses TRBV5-1 and TRBJ1-5; no clear D gene. Germline CDR1 SGHRS, CDR2 YFSETQ. The CDR3 sequence is 14 residues long. Trimming pared 4 bases from V and 4 bases from J, leaving 12 bases between. Here the CDR3 reads CASSKDGGNQPQHF. CDR3 nucleotide sequence: TGCGCCAGCAGCAAGGATGGCGGTAATCAGCCCCAGCATTTT.

This clone was seen just once. This chain joins TRBV6-4 and TRBJ1-1; D might be TRBD1 (6 bases). The V end was cut by 2 bases, the J end by 8 bases, with 12 bases between. The CDR3 loop spans 13 amino acids. Germline values: CDR1 MRHNA, CDR2 SNTAGT. The CDR3 bases are TGTGCCAGCAGTGACGATATAGGGACAGAAGCTTTCTTT. It is translated as CASSDDIGTEAFF.

The chain links TRBV6-5 to TRBJ2-7, with 8 bases fitting TRBD2. V trimming: 2 bases; J trimming: 1 base; junction bases outside the gene matches: 4. This CDR3 region has 15 residues. Germline V CDR1 and CDR2: MNHEY, SVGAGI. CDR3 in amino acids: CASSYGVAGSYEQYF. CDR3 in DNA: TGTGCCAGCAGTTACGGGGTAGCGGGGTCCTACGAGCAGTACTTC.

The J gene is TRBJ1-5, the V gene TRBV5-6, with D unresolved. CDR1 SGHDT and CDR2 YYEEEE come from the germline V gene. The V gene lost 4 bases and the J gene lost 0 bases, with 11 bases spanning the gap. The CDR3 runs to 15 residues. CDR3: CASSLGGYSNQPQHF. The CDR3 DNA reads as TGTGCCAGCAGCCTGGGCGGATATAGCAATCAGCCCCAGCATTTT.